This TCR beta chain was sequenced in a study of PD-L1 blockade in urothelial cancer. At the level of the study: Between 0 and 3 chemotherapy regimens preceded treatment for each patient. The analyses of blood took place 3 weeks (second dose) and 6 weeks after treatment start. Median T cell yield per blood sample was more than 120,000 cells. General study results and limits: Clones that were tumor-associated expanded more in the blood of durable-benefit patients at 3 weeks.

Data came from immunoSEQ multiplex PCR; TCRdb stores just in-frame clones and leaves some out. The sample lists about 45,000 clones, over 75% occurring once. With respect to this clone: Its target is unknown.

The time point is: pretreatment peripheral blood. The germline V gene encodes CDR1 SGHTA and CDR2 FQGNSA. The CDR3 runs to 15 residues. Trimming removed 5 bases from V and 9 bases from J, with 20 bases in between. The TCR was taken from a donor at least 40 years old with urothelial cancer. The input for sequencing was PBMCs, taken around atezolizumab (anti-PD-L1) treatment. The V call is TRBV7-2, the J call TRBJ2-1; D is perhaps TRBD2 (6 bases). Here the CDR3 reads CASSHPRDQRVEQFF. CDR3 nucleotides: TGTGCCAGCAGCCACCCCAGGGACCAGCGGGTTGAGCAGTTCTTC.